What follows are 25 T cell receptor beta chains derived from one specimen sequenced in a study of blood T cell repertoires in COVID-19. Method: immunoSEQ multiplex PCR; TCRdb's copy keeps in-frame clones and lacks some. The table has 150,000 to 200,000 clones, about 77% seen once; the top ten hold about a sixth. The sequencing input was PBMCs or T cells enriched from blood (not recorded which). The receptors were gathered from a woman between 50 and 59 years old with acute COVID-19.

CDR3 sequence (DNA): TGTGCCAACCCTTTTGAGGACACCGGGGAGCTGTTTTTT. Its protein product is CANPFEDTGELFF. The chain recombines TRBV21-1 with TRBJ2-2; the table's TRBD2 call for D was not verified on the DNA. TRBV21-1 is described as a pseudogene. CDR3 length: 13 residues.

This clone was observed a handful of times. The chain is built from TRBV11-1 and TRBJ1-5; possible D gene TRBD1, 5 bases. This CDR3 spans 13 amino acids. The germline V gene encodes CDR1 SGHAT and CDR2 FQDESV (reference sequence). V shed 8 bases and J shed 3 bases, with 11 bases lying between them. DNA of the CDR3: TGTGCCAGCGCCAGGGAAGACAATCAGCCCCAGCATTTT. Amino acids: CASAREDNQPQHF.

The J gene is TRBJ2-2, the V gene TRBV7-2; 8 bases align to TRBD1. This CDR3 comprises 15 residues. Germline CDR1 is SGHTA and CDR2 is FQGNSA. The V and J ends lost 6 bases and 0 bases, in that order; junction bases with no gene match: 3. CDR3 bases: TGTGCCAGCAGATTACAGGGGGCGAACACCGGGGAGCTGTTTTTT. Amino acid sequence: CASRLQGANTGELFF. The full variable domain, its missing parts supplied by reference TRBV7-2 and TRBJ2-2, is GAGVSQSPSNKVTEKGKDVELRCDPISGHTALYWYRQSLGQGLEFLIYFQGNSAPDKSGLPSDRFSAERTGGSVSTLTIQRTQQEDSAVYLCASRLQGANTGELFFGEGSRLTVL.

The gene calls are TRBV7-9 and TRBJ2-3; TRBD1 might be the D (5 bases). The CDR3 is made up of 15 amino acids. V lost 1 base and J 1 base, leaving 9 bases between the germline ends. Germline CDR1 reads SEHNR; CDR2 reads FQNEAQ (reference sequence). The CDR3 DNA reads as TGTGCCAGCAGCTTAGGGGGCTCCCGCACAGATACGCAGTATTTT. This gives the protein CASSLGGSRTDTQYF.

The chain recombines TRBV7-7 with TRBJ1-4; D is unclear. The CDR3 sequence is 14 residues long. V was trimmed by 5 bases and J by 6 bases, leaving 13 bases between them. CDR1 is SSHAT and CDR2 is FNYEAQ in the germline V gene (reference sequence). CDR3 nucleotides: TGTGCCAGCAGCCGGGAGTCAGGTGATGAAAAACTGTTTTTT. It yields the protein CASSRESGDEKLFF.

V gene TRBV19 combines with J gene TRBJ1-1; D uncertain. V dropped 1 base and J dropped 5 bases, with 5 bases sitting between them. The germline gives CDR1 LNHDA, CDR2 SQIVND (reference sequence). The CDR3 is 12 residues long. CDR3 DNA: TGTGCCAGTAGTATAGGGAGAACTGAAGCTTTCTTT. Amino acids: CASSIGRTEAFF.

This clone was counted a single time. V gene TRBV19 combines with J gene TRBJ2-3; D unclear. V was cut by 10 bases and J by 1 base, with 9 bases left in between. Per the germline V gene, CDR1 is LNHDA and CDR2 is SQIVND (reference sequence). The CDR3 loop spans 12 amino acids. CDR3 DNA sequence: TGTGCCACCGCGATGGGCACAGATACGCAGTATTTT. The encoded protein is CATAMGTDTQYF.

V usage is TRBV10-1 and J usage is TRBJ1-1; TRBD1 might be the D (5 bases). The length of the CDR3 is 13 residues. Trimming removed 6 bases from V and 6 bases from J, with 14 bases in between. Germline V gene data show CDR1 as WNHNN and CDR2 as SYGVQD (reference sequence). The CDR3 nucleotides read TGCGCCAGCAGCCCCGAAGGGGTGGCTGAAGCTTTCTTT. Encoded protein: CASSPEGVAEAFF.

The rearrangement uses TRBV28 and TRBJ1-3; the D gene is possibly TRBD1 (5 bases). CDR3 length: 14 residues. Germline CDR1 is MDHEN and CDR2 is SYDVKM. The CDR3 protein is CASEEGSSGNTIYF. In DNA form, the CDR3 reads TGTGCAAGCGAGGAGGGGAGCTCGGGAAACACCATATATTTT.

The chain carries TRBV29-1 and TRBJ2-3; D unresolved. V was trimmed by 8 bases and J by 5 bases, leaving 17 bases between them. The CDR3 runs to 13 residues. CDR1 is SQVTM and CDR2 is ANQGSEA in the germline V gene. CDR3 in DNA: TGCAGCCCGGTGATCTACGCCGGAGATACGCAGTATTTT. This codes for CSPVIYAGDTQYF.

The chain carries TRBV3-1 (or the pseudogene TRBV3-2) and TRBJ1-3, with D possibly being TRBD1 (5 bases). The CDR3 contains 14 residues. Per germline, CDR1 LGHDT and CDR2 YNNKEL (reference sequence). V lost 2 bases, J lost 4 bases, and 9 bases lay in between. CDR3: CASSQTGWGNTIYF. CDR3 sequence (DNA): TGTGCCAGCAGCCAAACAGGATGGGGAAACACCATATATTTT.

The DNA for the CDR3 is TGTGCCAGCAGCTTAGCGCAGGGCGTGAGATCACCCCTCCACTTT. This encodes CASSLAQGVRSPLHF. V is TRBV7-2 and J is TRBJ1-6, with D possibly TRBD1 on 5 matching bases. V shed 0 bases and J shed 10 bases, with 13 bases lying between them. CDR3 length: 15 amino acids. Germline CDR1 and CDR2: SGHTA and FQGNSA.

As regards this clone: Other DNA variants within this sample encode the same CDR3. V and J are TRBV7-3 and TRBJ2-3; maybe TRBD2 (5 bases). CDR1 is SGHTA, CDR2 FQGTGA, per germline. V gave up 5 bases and J gave up 0 bases, with 12 bases separating them. The CDR3 consists of 15 residues. CDR3 nucleotide sequence: TGTGCCAGCAGCCTCGGCCGGACTAGCACAGATACGCAGTATTTT. Translated, it gives CASSLGRTSTDTQYF.

CDR3 sequence: CASSFYSQQGAADGYTF. The CDR3 coding sequence is TGTGCCAGCAGCTTTTATTCGCAACAGGGGGCAGCTGATGGCTACACCTTC. The V gene is TRBV5-5, the J gene TRBJ1-2; 9 nucleotides align to TRBD1. V was pared by 2 bases and J by 6 bases, with 14 bases of the junction left unmatched. Germline V gene lookup returns CDR1 SGHKS and CDR2 YYEKEE (reference sequence). CDR3 length equals 17 residues.

The chain couples TRBV6-5 to TRBJ1-2, with 9 bases aligning to TRBD1. CDR1 and CDR2 from the germline V gene are MNHEY and SVGAGI. V trimming: 11 bases; J trimming: 8 bases; junction bases outside the gene matches: 18. CDR3 length: 15 residues. The CDR3 nucleotides read TGTGCCGGGGCCCCGGGACAGGGCTCTTTTTTCGGCTACACCTTC. Its protein product is CAGAPGQGSFFGYTF.

J is TRBJ1-4 and V is TRBV27; D gene unclear. CDR3 length: 15 residues. V was shortened by 2 bases and J by 9 bases, with 16 bases between the two germline ends. Per the germline V gene, CDR1 is MNHEY and CDR2 is SMNVEV (reference sequence). The CDR3 DNA is TGTGCCAGCAGTTTAATCGGCCGGGATTCTCAAAAACTGTTTTTT. Encoded protein: CASSLIGRDSQKLFF.

Here the CDR3 DNA reads TGTGCCAGCAGCGGAGAATTGAACACTGAAGCTTTCTTT. This codes for CASSGELNTEAFF. The chain combines TRBV14 with TRBJ1-1, with D hard to call. This CDR3 has 13 residues. V was trimmed by 5 bases and J by 0 bases, leaving 7 bases between them. Germline values: CDR1 SGHDN, CDR2 FVKESK.

The chain employs TRBV2 and TRBJ1-6, with TRBD1 matching 12 bases. The CDR3 spans 14 residues. Looked up from germline, CDR1 is SNHLY and CDR2 is FYNNEI. J lost 10 bases, V lost 8 bases, and 6 bases had no gene match. CDR3 in amino acids: CASGRDRGLSPLHF. CDR3 in DNA: TGTGCCAGCGGTAGGGACAGGGGGCTCTCACCCCTCCACTTT.

The V and J genes are TRBV7-2 and TRBJ1-2; no clear D. The V and J ends lost 6 bases and 0 bases respectively, with 11 bases between them. From germline, CDR1 is SGHTA and CDR2 FQGNSA. This CDR3 is 14 amino acids long. The CDR3 loop reads CASSPIGANYGYTF. The CDR3 coding sequence is TGTGCCAGCAGTCCCATCGGGGCTAACTATGGCTACACCTTC. The full variable domain, in which reference TRBV7-2 and TRBJ1-2 provide the parts outside the CDR3, is GAGVSQSPSNKVTEKGKDVELRCDPISGHTALYWYRQSLGQGLEFLIYFQGNSAPDKSGLPSDRFSAERTGGSVSTLTIQRTQQEDSAVYLCASSPIGANYGYTFGSGTRLTVV.

This chain joins TRBV5-6 and TRBJ1-3; D is unclear. Germline CDR1 and CDR2: SGHDT and YYEEEE. This CDR3 is 15 amino acids long. V dropped 1 base and J dropped 0 bases, with 8 bases sitting between them. The CDR3 DNA reads as TGTGCCAGCAGCTTGATCGAGGTCTCTGGAAACACCATATATTTT. Its translation is CASSLIEVSGNTIYF.

The chain uses TRBV28 and TRBJ1-5; D might be TRBD1 (6 bases). Trimming took 6 bases from V and 5 from J, leaving 17 bases between them. The CDR3 runs 15 residues. Germline-derived CDR1 and CDR2 are MDHEN and SYDVKM. CDR3 residues: CASRFQGPTHQPQHF. The CDR3 DNA is TGTGCCAGCAGATTCCAGGGGCCAACCCATCAGCCCCAGCATTTT.

The chain couples TRBV6-5 to TRBJ2-1, with 7 bases aligning to TRBD2. The CDR3 is made up of 16 amino acids. The J segment lost 4 bases and the V segment lost 0 bases, leaving 6 bases of the junction unmatched. Looked up from germline, CDR1 is MNHEY and CDR2 is SVGAGI. Here the CDR3 reads CASSYSQRGGYNEQFF. The CDR3 DNA is TGTGCCAGCAGTTACTCTCAGCGGGGCGGGTACAATGAGCAGTTCTTC.

V is TRBV7-2 and J is TRBJ1-1; tentatively, D is TRBD1 (6 bases). This CDR3 contains 14 residues. V was cut by 4 bases and J by 1 base, with 10 bases left in between. Germline CDR1 and CDR2: SGHTA and FQGNSA. The CDR3 loop reads CASSWGHQNTEAFF. CDR3 DNA sequence: TGTGCCAGCAGCTGGGGACATCAGAACACTGAAGCTTTCTTT.

The genes are TRBV6-5 and TRBJ2-3; 8 nucleotides match TRBD2. The junction had 11 bases not matched to a gene; V was cut back by 8 bases and J by 4 bases. CDR3 length equals 15 residues. Germline V lookup: CDR1 MNHEY, CDR2 SVGAGI. DNA of the CDR3: TGTGCCAGCCATCCGCCGGGGGGGCGGGCAGATACGCAGTATTTT. Its translation is CASHPPGGRADTQYF.

This clone has only a few counts. Other nucleotide sequences from this sample produce the same CDR3. The chain is built from TRBV3-1 (or the pseudogene TRBV3-2) and TRBJ1-2; the D gene is possibly TRBD1 (5 bases). Germline V gene sequence: CDR1 LGHDT, CDR2 YNNKEL (reference sequence). Trimming shortened V by 2 bases and J by 5 bases, and 9 bases separated the two germline ends. The CDR3 spans 13 residues. The CDR3 DNA sequence: TGTGCCAGCAGCCAACAGGGAGGGTATGGCTACACCTTC. This translates into CASSQQGGYGYTF.